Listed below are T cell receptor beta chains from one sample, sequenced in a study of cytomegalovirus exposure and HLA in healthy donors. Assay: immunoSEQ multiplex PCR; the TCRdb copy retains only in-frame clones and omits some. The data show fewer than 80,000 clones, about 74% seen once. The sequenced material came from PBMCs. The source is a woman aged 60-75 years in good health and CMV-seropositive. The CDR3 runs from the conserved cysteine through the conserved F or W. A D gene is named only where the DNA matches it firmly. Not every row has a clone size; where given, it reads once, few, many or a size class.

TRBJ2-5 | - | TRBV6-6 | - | CASTRPSEPETQYF | TGTGCCAGCACAAGGCCATCGGAGCCAGAGACCCAGTACTTC
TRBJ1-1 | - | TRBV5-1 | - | CASSLDGDSNTEAFF | TGCGCCAGCAGCTTGGACGGAGATTCGAACACTGAAGCTTTCTTT
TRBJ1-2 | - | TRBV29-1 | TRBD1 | CSVEVTGGFGYTF | TGCAGCGTTGAGGTAACAGGGGGCTTTGGCTACACCTTC
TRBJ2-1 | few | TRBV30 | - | CAWSVRRTSYNEQFF | TGTGCCTGGAGTGTCCGGAGGACCTCCTACAATGAGCAGTTCTTC
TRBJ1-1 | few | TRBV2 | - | CASNLGRYTEAFF | TGTGCCAGCAATTTGGGCAGGTACACTGAAGCTTTCTTT
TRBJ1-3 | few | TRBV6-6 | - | CASSIRENTIYF | TGTGCCAGCAGTATTCGAGAAAACACCATATATTTT
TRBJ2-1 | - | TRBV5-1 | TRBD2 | CASSVPSGRANEQFF | TGCGCCAGCAGCGTACCTAGCGGGAGGGCCAATGAGCAGTTCTTC
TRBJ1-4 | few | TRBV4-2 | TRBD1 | CASSQDGTGDRKLFF | TGTGCCAGCAGCCAAGATGGGACAGGGGATCGGAAACTGTTTTTT
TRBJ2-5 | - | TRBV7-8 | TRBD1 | CASSERQGSWETQYF | TGTGCCAGCAGCGAGAGACAGGGTTCCTGGGAGACCCAGTACTTC
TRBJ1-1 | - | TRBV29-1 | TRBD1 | CSVKGQMNTEAFF | TGCAGCGTCAAGGGACAGATGAACACTGAAGCTTTCTTT
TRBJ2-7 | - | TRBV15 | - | CATSPGLSYEQYF | TGTGCCACCAGCCCGGGACTTTCCTACGAGCAGTACTTC
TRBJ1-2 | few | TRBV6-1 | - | CASSDWSDGYTF | TGTGCCAGCAGTGATTGGTCGGATGGCTACACCTTC
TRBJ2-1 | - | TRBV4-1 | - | CASSLRGSEFYNEQFF | TGCGCCAGCAGCCTAAGGGGGTCAGAATTCTACAATGAGCAGTTCTTC
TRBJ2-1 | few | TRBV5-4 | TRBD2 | CASSPSGSSYNEQFF | TGTGCCAGCAGCCCTAGCGGGAGCTCCTACAATGAGCAGTTCTTC
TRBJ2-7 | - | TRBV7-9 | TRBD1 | CASSFGQGSEEQYF | TGTGCCAGCAGCTTCGGACAGGGGTCCGAAGAGCAGTACTTC
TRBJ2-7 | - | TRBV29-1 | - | CSVEDTAGATYEQYF | TGCAGCGTTGAAGATACAGCGGGCGCAACCTACGAGCAGTACTTC
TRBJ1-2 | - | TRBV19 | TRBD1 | CASSFPTGTDGYTF | TGTGCCAGTAGTTTCCCGACAGGGACGGATGGCTACACCTTC
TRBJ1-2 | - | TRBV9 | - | CASSPQGYTF | TGTGCCAGCAGCCCCCAGGGCTACACCTTC
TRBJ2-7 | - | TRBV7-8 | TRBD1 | CASSSRGLEQYF | TGTGCCAGCAGCTCGAGGGGGCTCGAGCAGTACTTC
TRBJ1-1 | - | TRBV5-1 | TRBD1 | CASSWGYRGMNTEAFF | TGCGCCAGCAGCTGGGGCTACAGGGGAATGAACACTGAAGCTTTCTTT
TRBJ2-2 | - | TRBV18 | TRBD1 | CASSPGQGVRGELFF | TGTGCCAGCTCACCGGGACAGGGGGTTCGCGGGGAGCTGTTTTTT
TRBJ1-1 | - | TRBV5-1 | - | CASSRGYEAFF | TGCGCCAGCAGCCGGGGTTATGAAGCTTTCTTT
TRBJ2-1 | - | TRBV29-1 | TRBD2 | CSVDREGRYNEQFF | TGCAGCGTTGACCGGGAGGGCCGGTACAATGAGCAGTTCTTC
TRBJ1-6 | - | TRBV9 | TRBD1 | CASSPGTADNSPLHF | TGTGCCAGCAGCCCCGGGACAGCGGACAATTCACCCCTCCACTTT
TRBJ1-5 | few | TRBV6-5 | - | CASSYGSSQPQHF | TGTGCCAGCAGTTACGGCTCCTCCCAGCCCCAGCATTTT
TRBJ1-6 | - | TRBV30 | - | CAWTGFNSPLHF | TGTGCCTGGACAGGGTTTAATTCACCCCTCCACTTT
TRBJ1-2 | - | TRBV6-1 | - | CASTQTQNYGYTF | TGTGCCAGCACCCAGACACAAAACTATGGCTACACCTTC
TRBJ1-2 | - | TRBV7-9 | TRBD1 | CASSWDRERGYTF | TGTGCCAGCAGCTGGGACAGGGAAAGGGGCTACACCTTC
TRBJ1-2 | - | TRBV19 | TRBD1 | CASLLTGGNNGYTF | TGTGCCAGCCTATTGACAGGGGGAAATAATGGCTACACCTTC
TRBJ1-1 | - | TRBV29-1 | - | CSAIYRDDTEAFF | TGCAGCGCGATTTACAGGGACGACACTGAAGCTTTCTTT
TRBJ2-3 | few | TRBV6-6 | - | CASSYPGTDTQYF | TGTGCCAGCAGTTACCCCGGCACAGATACGCAGTATTTT
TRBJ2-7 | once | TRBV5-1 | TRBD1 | CASSEQGAGDEQYF | TGCGCCAGCAGCGAGCAGGGGGCGGGCGACGAGCAGTACTTC
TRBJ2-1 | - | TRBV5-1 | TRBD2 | CASSSGTSLYNEQFF | TGCGCCAGCAGCTCCGGGACTAGCTTATACAATGAGCAGTTCTTC
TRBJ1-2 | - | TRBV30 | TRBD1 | CAWRGTGNYGYTF | TGTGCCTGGAGAGGGACAGGGAACTATGGCTACACCTTC
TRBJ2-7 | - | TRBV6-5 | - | CASSYSGPAYEQYF | TGTGCCAGCAGTTACTCTGGCCCTGCCTACGAGCAGTACTTC